This T cell receptor beta chain was recovered during a study of CD8 T cells in Susac syndrome. Sequencing targeted TCR beta in T cells from blood (CD8+ and CD4+). A quantity of about 0.5 to 1 ug RNA underwent reverse transcription using random hexamers. TCRdb re-called the immunoSEQ multiplex PCR reads through MiXCR, storing one row per CDR3 protein. The sample comprises around 79,000 distinct CDR3 sequences, 85% to 95% of which are singletons, and around 0.4% rests with the top ten. Trimming cost V 0 bases and J 1 base, with 9 bases left between them. Germline CDR1 and CDR2: LNHNV and YYDKDF (reference sequence). The CDR3 runs 15 residues.

Sequencing used CD8+ T cells from PBMCs. The clonotype was recovered from a human donor with multiple sclerosis. The rearrangement uses TRBV15 and TRBJ1-2; a weak D match, TRBD1 (5 bases). The CDR3 sequence is CATSRDQGLNYGYTF. The CDR3 DNA is TGTGCCACCAGCAGAGATCAGGGACTTAACTATGGCTACACCTTC.